These T cell receptor beta chains were read from a single sample in a study of T cell repertoires in cytomegalovirus infection. TCRdb re-derived calls from the reads in MiXCR, one entry per CDR3 protein. The data contain roughly 150,000 distinct CDR3 sequences, roughly a sixth of them seen just once; the ten biggest clones take up around a sixth. Specimen: CD8+ T cells from PBMCs. The receptors stem from a human donor in good health (CMV status not recorded). Some clones in this sample may be carry-over from other donors' samples. CDR3s include the opening cysteine and the closing phenylalanine or tryptophan. Rows may omit the clone size; those that give it use once, few, many or a size class.

J,V,size,CDR3
TRBJ2-5,TRBV7-8,.,CASSLEWGEQETQYF
TRBJ1-1,TRBV7-2,.,CASSLDRGHTEAFF
TRBJ2-7,TRBV12-3/TRBV12-4,many,CASSHDPGEQYF
TRBJ1-5,TRBV28,few,CASSEGLGQPQHF
TRBJ1-5,TRBV5-1,.,CASSYGTGVRPQHF
TRBJ2-1,TRBV2,.,CASRNTSGRAGSYNEQFF
TRBJ2-7,TRBV6-2/TRBV6-3,few,CASSYPSRENEQYF
TRBJ2-7,TRBV5-5,.,CASSYKTGGAPYEQYF
TRBJ2-7,TRBV19,.,CASSYTGGDRSYEQYF
TRBJ2-4,TRBV29-1,.,CSVEISYAKNIQYF
TRBJ2-1,TRBV6-2/TRBV6-3,few,CASSYSIGLAEQFF
TRBJ1-5,TRBV12-3/TRBV12-4,.,CASALPGRAQHF
TRBJ2-2,TRBV6-2/TRBV6-3,many,CASSSEDTGELFF
TRBJ1-5,TRBV7-2,.,CASSLTMTSPGQPQHF
TRBJ2-7,TRBV7-9,.,CASSEGHDPNEQYF
TRBJ1-5,TRBV7-2,few,CASSLDRGARGNQPQHF
TRBJ1-5,TRBV28,.,CASSLPRDRGWENQPQHF
TRBJ2-7,TRBV11-2,few,CASSYRGVSFEQYF
TRBJ2-5,TRBV7-2,medium-sized,CASSLVGGRETQYF
TRBJ2-2,TRBV12-3/TRBV12-4,.,CASSSQTSANTGELFF
TRBJ2-7,TRBV27,.,CASSLRVYNEQYF
TRBJ2-1,TRBV6-2/TRBV6-3,.,CASSHRGAGSPSSYNEQFF
TRBJ1-2,TRBV10-3,.,CAISESTGQQPYGYTF
TRBJ2-7,TRBV5-1,.,CASSPKGGAYEQYF
TRBJ1-2,TRBV5-5,.,CASSLEEGGTNYGYTF
TRBJ2-5,TRBV7-2,.,CASSLNGGTAGWQETQYF
TRBJ1-1,TRBV15,few,CATSTSPDSENTEAFF
TRBJ2-1,TRBV5-6,few,CASSLVTDDEQFF
TRBJ1-1,TRBV7-9,.,CASSDYRGALDTEAFF
TRBJ2-6,TRBV29-1,few,CSVDTRLGSGANVLTF
TRBJ1-1,TRBV20-1,few,CSARTRVTEAFF